Included here is one T cell receptor beta chain sequence, with context. In its sample, this clonotype was seen many times. Its specific antigen is unknown. No base quality information exists; no much larger clone differs at one position. This specimen belongs to a study of T cells after yellow fever vaccination (dated by TCRdb to about 2019). Regarding the research as a whole: The SMART-Seq v4 Ultra Low Input RNA kit was used to prepare libraries from fractions with low cell numbers. Two healthy male donors, one aged 18 to 29 and one aged 30 to 40 years, were included in the cohort. Blood was collected at multiple timepoints before and after primary and secondary immunization, and bulk PBMC replicates and cell subsets were isolated. To track T-cell clones before and after primary and booster YFV17D yellow fever vaccination, bulk TCR alpha and beta repertoires were sequenced longitudinally. Points the paper makes about the study in general: A small fraction of clonotypes appeared in both the CD4 and CD8 compartments, likely as a result of convergent recombination. Computational filtering was needed because FACS-sorted repertoires could contain abundant contaminating clonotypes from the bulk population. Compared with the primary T-cell response, the secondary T-cell response was weaker but faster, peaking on day 5 rather than day 15. Because only a couple of donors were included in the study, the extent to which the findings can be generalized is limited. After the booster, most clones that had expanded after primary vaccination were detected again (approximately 96% of CD4 and 70% to 90% of CD8), suggesting broad maintenance of memory.

Deletion took 5 bases off V and 1 base off J, with a span of 20 bases between the germline ends. Taken from cysteine to phenylalanine, the CDR3 has 17 residues. The read is trimmed to its CDR3 DNA, 51 bases read in frame from base 1. CDR1 is given as SGHAT and CDR2 as FQNNGV, both from the germline V gene. The sample's treatment or condition label, in plain terms: live attenuated yellow fever vaccine strain. PBMCs were isolated from peripheral blood using a standard Ficoll-Paque protocol. Dynabeads CD4 and CD8 positive selection kits were used to isolate the CD4 and CD8 T-cell fractions. RNA was extracted with TriZol from bulk PBMCs, CD4 and CD8 fractions, and dextramer-positive and dextramer-negative fractions. TCR cDNA was synthesized by 5'RACE template switching, through which a universal primer site and unique molecular identifiers were introduced. Priming of cDNA synthesis was performed from both the TCR alpha and TCR beta constant segments. Two PCR steps were used to amplify libraries, with sample barcodes and sequencing adapters being added in the second step. Sequencing of libraries was performed on Illumina HiSeq 2500 (2x100 bp) or NovaSeq (2x150 bp). From the authors' description of their analysis: Reads were demultiplexed and collapsed into UMI consensus sequences with MIGEC, and V(D)J alignment was performed with MiXCR. Using edgeR on replicate PBMC samples, clonotypes were called vaccine-responding if FDR was below 0.01 and the log2 fold change was above 5 up to day 15. Each bulk clonotype received a CD4 or CD8 identity based on whether the sequenced CD4 or CD8 repertoire contained that clonotype at higher abundance. TCRdb reran the public reads through fastp at Q25 and MiXCR, keeping productive beta chains. Every entry covers one CDR3 protein and lists the most common genes and DNA from its rows. The V and J calls and clone size come from TCRdb's table, not from the authors' own analysis. The sample has some 100,000 distinct CDR3 sequences on record, 7.2% of them singletons. In total, the top ten clones hold 2.5% to 3.5% of the sample.

The chain was built from TRBV11-2 and TRBJ2-5, and the D gene may be TRBD1, 8 bases matching. Sequencing was performed on CD4+ T cells sorted from PBMCs, taken approximately 40 days after the first yellow fever vaccination. The TCR was taken from a man aged 18 to 29 who received the YFV17D yellow fever vaccine. In nucleotides, the sequence is TGTGCCAGCAGCCGACTAGCCGGGACAGGCACCCAAGAGACCCAGTACTTC. This sequence encodes CASSRLAGTGTQETQYF.